Following are 15 T cell receptor beta chains from one sample sequenced in a study of blood T cell repertoires in COVID-19. Here immunoSEQ multiplex PCR was the method, and the copy in TCRdb shows in-frame clones only, minus some. Of more than 200,000 clones in the sample, about 91% are singletons; the top ten hold just under 6.5%. The sequenced material came from peripheral blood. These receptors were collected from a young woman with COVID-19, enrolled during active disease.

V and J are TRBV27 and TRBJ1-1, with D perhaps TRBD1 (6 bases). The CDR3 totals 14 residues. The germline gives CDR1 MNHEY, CDR2 SMNVEV (reference sequence). Trimming took 2 bases from V and 6 from J, leaving 13 bases between them. The CDR3 here is CASSLTGGQSEAFF. The CDR3 bases are TGTGCCAGCAGTTTAACGGGTGGACAGTCTGAAGCTTTCTTT.

The gene calls are TRBV4-1 and TRBJ2-1; TRBD2 matches 11 bases. Germline-derived CDR1 and CDR2 are MGHRA and YSYEKL. The CDR3 has 14 residues. V gave up 0 bases and J gave up 10 bases; unmatched junction bases: 2. Here the CDR3 reads CASSQERTSGEQFF. CDR3 DNA: TGCGCCAGCAGCCAAGAAAGGACTAGCGGGGAGCAGTTCTTC.

V gene TRBV5-4 combines with J gene TRBJ2-3, with D possibly being TRBD2 (6 bases). CDR3 length equals 17 residues. Germline V lookup: CDR1 SGHNT, CDR2 YYREEE (reference sequence). V was cut by 0 bases and J by 3 bases, with 17 bases left in between. The DNA of the CDR3 is TGTGCCAGCAGCTTGGTACCGGGGGAGGCTCGGACAGATACGCAGTATTTT. Amino acid sequence: CASSLVPGEARTDTQYF.

V gene TRBV15 combines with J gene TRBJ1-1; D not certain. This CDR3 is 18 amino acids long. V was clipped by 5 bases and J by 1 base, with 23 bases between them. Germline-derived CDR1 and CDR2 are LNHNV and YYDKDF (reference sequence). The CDR3 nucleotides are TGTGCCACCAGCCGGGAACTAACTTTACGGGGAACGAACACTGAAGCTTTCTTT. Translation gives CATSRELTLRGTNTEAFF.

This clone was seen once. The V call is TRBV2, the J call TRBJ1-4; weak D call: TRBD1 (5 bases). Trimming removed 7 bases at V and 6 bases at J, with 18 bases between. The CDR3 sequence is 15 residues long. Germline V lookup: CDR1 SNHLY, CDR2 FYNNEI. The CDR3: CASTRLGGVDEKLFF. The CDR3 DNA reads TGTGCCAGCACCAGACTTGGAGGGGTCGATGAAAAACTGTTTTTT.

V is TRBV6-5 and J is TRBJ1-1; TRBD1 agrees at 8 bases. The CDR3 runs 16 residues. Germline V gene lookup returns CDR1 MNHEY and CDR2 SVGAGI. With 2 bases clipped from V and 4 bases from J, the junction kept 9 bases outside the gene matches. In DNA, the CDR3 is TGTGCCAGCAGTTACGCCAGTACAGGGGGAGGCACTGAAGCTTTCTTT. This gives the protein CASSYASTGGGTEAFF.

The chain links TRBV5-5 to TRBJ1-6; 11 nucleotides line up with TRBD1. CDR1 is SGHKS and CDR2 is YYEKEE in the germline V gene (reference sequence). CDR3 length: 17 residues. J lost 3 bases, V lost 2 bases, and 4 bases had no gene match. CDR3 nucleotide sequence: TGTGCCAGCAGCTTAACCGGGACAGGGGGCTATAATTCACCCCTCCACTTT. Translating it yields CASSLTGTGGYNSPLHF.

This clone was observed a single time. This chain links TRBV11-2 with TRBJ2-7, with 12 bases that match TRBD1. The J segment lost 1 base and the V segment lost 4 bases, leaving 8 bases of the junction unmatched. Per germline, CDR1 SGHAT and CDR2 FQNNGV. This CDR3 is built from 17 residues. The CDR3 coding sequence is TGTGCCAGCAGCTATCGGGACAGGGGGCCTCAGTCCTACGAGCAGTACGTC. Amino acids: CASSYRDRGPQSYEQYV.

The chain carries TRBV6-6 and TRBJ1-3; D not resolved. Trimming took 0 bases from V and 0 from J, leaving 6 bases between them. Germline V lookup: CDR1 MNHNY, CDR2 SVGAGI (reference sequence). CDR3 length: 15 amino acids. The DNA for the CDR3 is TGTGCCAGCAGTTACTCTCCACTCTCTGGAAACACCATATATTTT. It encodes CASSYSPLSGNTIYF.

V gene TRBV6-1 combines with J gene TRBJ2-7; possibly TRBD1 for D (5 bases). Trimming pared 0 bases from V and 4 bases from J, leaving 13 bases between. The germline gives CDR1 MNHNS, CDR2 SASEGT. This CDR3 contains 15 residues. Here the CDR3 reads CASSEAPDTLYEQYV. The DNA for the CDR3 is TGTGCCAGCAGTGAAGCCCCGGACACACTTTACGAGCAGTACGTC.

This chain links TRBV27 with TRBJ2-3; TRBD2 matches at 13 bases. Germline assignment: CDR1 MNHEY and CDR2 SMNVEV (reference sequence). The ends lost 4 bases at V and 5 bases at J; junction bases unmatched: 12. The CDR3 covers 18 residues. CDR3 protein: CASSSWTSGRYGRDTQYF. Written as DNA, the CDR3 is TGTGCCAGCAGTTCTTGGACTAGCGGGAGATACGGTCGAGATACGCAGTATTTT.

The CDR3 region is CASSYNRGSGANVLTF. CDR3 nucleotides: TGTGCCAGCAGCTACAACAGGGGTTCTGGGGCCAACGTCCTGACTTTC. This chain uses TRBV7-9 with TRBJ2-6; TRBD1 matches 7 bases. Germline CDR1 and CDR2: SEHNR and FQNEAQ (reference sequence). CDR3 length: 16 residues. Germline trimming cut 4 bases from V and 1 base from J; bases unmatched to any gene: 4.

The chain is built from TRBV2 and TRBJ2-1; no firm D call. The CDR3 is 14 residues long. Trimming pared 2 bases from V and 6 bases from J, leaving 11 bases between. CDR1 is SNHLY, CDR2 FYNNEI, per germline. In DNA, the CDR3 is TGTGCCAGCAGTGAACACCTACCGGGCAATGAGCAGTTCTTC. Its protein product is CASSEHLPGNEQFF.

V is TRBV4-2 and J is TRBJ2-7; D perhaps matches TRBD1 (5 bases). V lost 0 bases and J 7 bases, leaving 19 bases between the germline ends. The CDR3 spans 16 residues. CDR1 and CDR2 (germline): LGHNA, YNFKEQ. In DNA form, the CDR3 reads TGTGCCAGCAGCCAAGATTGGGGCCGCCTCCTTCAAGAGCAGTACTTC. It specifies CASSQDWGRLLQEQYF.

The table lists this clone with a count of one. The chain uses TRBV3-1 (or the pseudogene TRBV3-2) and TRBJ2-3; 9 nucleotides align to TRBD2. The CDR3 has 15 amino acids. Germline CDR1 and CDR2: LGHDT and YNNKEL (reference sequence). V shed 0 bases and J 7 bases; nucleotides not matched to a gene: 5. The CDR3 DNA is TGTGCCAGCAGCCAAGATGCTAGCGGGGCCCATACGCAGTATTTT. Protein product: CASSQDASGAHTQYF.